The 24 T cell receptor beta chains reported below all come from one sample, sequenced in a study of shared clonotypes between healthy human individuals. Only in-frame clones appear in the TCRdb table, and some are missing; sequencing was by immunoSEQ multiplex PCR. The sample lists more than 1.2 million clones; about 98.5% were seen once. Sequencing was carried out using naive CD4+ T cells sorted from blood. Regarding subset: CD45RA+ positively selected. Receptors were obtained from a young man in good health.

V is TRBV7-2 and J is TRBJ1-5; 7 bases are a match to TRBD1. Germline trimming cut 3 bases from V and 3 bases from J; bases unmatched to any gene: 8. This CDR3 has 16 amino acids. The germline V gene has CDR1 SGHTA and CDR2 FQGNSA. This CDR3 is CASSLEDRFYNQPQHF. DNA for the CDR3: TGTGCCAGCAGCTTGGAGGACAGGTTTTACAATCAGCCCCAGCATTTT.

The chain links TRBV15 to TRBJ2-2, with TRBD2 identical over 12 bases. CDR3 length: 17 residues. The V segment lost 3 bases and the J segment 8 bases; nucleotides outside the gene matches: 10. Germline V CDR1 and CDR2: LNHNV, YYDKDF (reference sequence). The CDR3 loop reads CATSRPRLAGERGELFF. DNA of the CDR3: TGTGCCACCAGCAGGCCCCGACTAGCGGGAGAAAGAGGGGAGCTGTTTTTT. Together with reference TRBV15 and TRBJ2-2, the CDR3 gives the full variable domain: DAMVIQNPRYQVTQFGKPVTLSCSQTLNHNVMYWYQQKSSQAPKLLFHYYDKDFNNEADTPDNFQSRRPNTSFCFLDIRSPGLGDTAMYLCATSRPRLAGERGELFFGEGSRLTVL.

The chain is built from TRBV18 and TRBJ2-7; maybe TRBD1 (6 bases). Germline V gene data show CDR1 as KGHSH and CDR2 as LQKENI. This CDR3 comprises 13 residues. The germline V and J ends were trimmed by 1 base and 7 bases, with 11 bases remaining between them. CDR3 residues: CASSPHSGEEQYF. The CDR3 nucleotides are TGTGCCAGCTCACCACATTCAGGGGAAGAGCAGTACTTC.

The chain couples TRBV7-9 to TRBJ2-1, with a tentative D call TRBD1 (6 bases). This CDR3 is 14 amino acids long. Per germline, CDR1 SEHNR and CDR2 FQNEAQ (reference sequence). The V gene lost 6 bases and the J gene lost 1 base, with 10 bases spanning the gap. CDR3 protein: CASSPGHSYNEQFF. DNA of the CDR3: TGTGCCAGCAGTCCGGGACATTCCTACAATGAGCAGTTCTTC.

CDR3 residues: CASSFKTSGSLQDTQYF. As DNA, the CDR3 is TGTGCCAGCAGCTTCAAGACTAGCGGGAGTCTGCAAGATACGCAGTATTTT. V and J are TRBV5-6 and TRBJ2-3; 12 nucleotides align to TRBD2. CDR3 length: 17 residues. Germline V lookup: CDR1 SGHDT, CDR2 YYEEEE. V was clipped by 2 bases and J by 5 bases; unmatched bases: 9.

As for this clone: This same CDR3 is encoded by further DNA sequences in the sample. The chain has TRBV9 and TRBJ2-6; no clear D gene. Per germline, CDR1 SGDLS and CDR2 YYNGEE. This CDR3 spans 14 amino acids. The V and J ends lost 1 base and 1 base respectively, with 3 bases between them. CDR3 region: CASSVRSGANVLTF. The CDR3 DNA sequence: TGTGCCAGCAGCGTACGGTCTGGGGCCAACGTCCTGACTTTC.

The table lists this clone with a count of one. CDR3 nucleotide sequence: TGTGCCAGCAGCCTCTCGGGAAACACCATATATTTT. It is translated as CASSLSGNTIYF. The V gene is TRBV5-8, the J gene TRBJ1-3; no clear D. This CDR3 is built from 12 residues. Germline-derived CDR1 and CDR2 are SGHTS and YDEGEE. V was pared by 4 bases and J by 4 bases, with 6 bases between.

This clone was recorded once. V is TRBV19 and J is TRBJ2-7, with D possibly matching TRBD1 (6 bases). CDR3 length equals 13 residues. V gave up 8 bases and J gave up 6 bases, with 17 bases separating them. CDR1 and CDR2 (germline): LNHDA, SQIVND (reference sequence). The CDR3 nucleotides are TGTGCCAGTGGGGGCCATGGGACGGGCGAGCAGTACTTC. Its translation is CASGGHGTGEQYF.

Points on this clone: This sample also contains other DNA sequences that code for the same CDR3. The V call is TRBV20-1, the J call TRBJ2-7, with unresolved D. This CDR3 is built from 11 residues. The ends were cut back, 3 bases at V and 6 bases at J, with 9 bases in the middle. Germline lookup yields CDR1 DFQATT and CDR2 SNEGSKA (reference sequence). For the CDR3, the DNA is TGCAGTGCTAGGGTTACCCTCGAGCAGTACTTC. It encodes CSARVTLEQYF.

The chain is built from TRBV6-1 and TRBJ2-2; 8 nucleotides match TRBD1. With 4 bases clipped from V and 11 bases from J, the junction kept 12 bases outside the gene matches. Germline assignment: CDR1 MNHNS and CDR2 SASEGT. There are 15 residues in the CDR3. CDR3 in DNA: TGTGCCAGCAGTGGTCCCGGGACAGGACTTTTCGAGCTGTTTTTT. Translated: CASSGPGTGLFELFF.

This clone was counted a single time. The rearrangement joins TRBV18 to TRBJ2-1; tentatively, D is TRBD1 (6 bases). Germline V lookup: CDR1 KGHSH, CDR2 LQKENI. The CDR3 runs 14 residues. Deletions cut 4 bases from V and 5 bases from J, with 12 bases between. The CDR3 loop reads CASSQGVGDNEQFF. CDR3 sequence (DNA): TGTGCCAGCTCACAGGGGGTTGGGGACAATGAGCAGTTCTTC.

The chain carries TRBV28 and TRBJ2-7; the match to TRBD2 covers 10 bases. Per germline, CDR1 MDHEN and CDR2 SYDVKM. J gave up 0 bases and V 5 bases, and 4 bases lay outside the gene matches. The length of the CDR3 is 15 residues. The CDR3 nucleotides are TGTGCCAGCAGTAAGACTAGCGGGCACTCCTACGAGCAGTACTTC. Translating gives CASSKTSGHSYEQYF.

This CDR3 is CASKDGISQETQYF. The CDR3 nucleotides are TGTGCCAGCAAGGACGGAATCTCACAAGAGACCCAGTACTTC. The chain has TRBV7-9 and TRBJ2-5; D gene uncertain. Germline V gene data show CDR1 as SEHNR and CDR2 as FQNEAQ (reference sequence). The CDR3 loop spans 14 amino acids. Between the trimmed V and J ends, which lost 7 bases and 2 bases, there was a span of 14 bases. Using reference TRBV7-9 and TRBJ2-5 for the parts outside the CDR3, the full variable domain is DTGVSQNPRHKITKRGQNVTFRCDPISEHNRLYWYRQTLGQGPEFLTYFQNEAQLEKSRLLSDRFSAERPKGSFSTLEIQRTEQGDSAMYLCASKDGISQETQYFGPGTRLLVL.

The chain employs TRBV10-3 and TRBJ1-4; D gene ambiguous. This CDR3 has 14 residues. V lost 5 bases and J lost 3, with 10 bases in between. From germline, CDR1 is ENHRY and CDR2 SYGVKD. The CDR3, as DNA: TGTGCCATCAGTAAGGGAGCAGCTAATGAAAAACTGTTTTTT. Amino acid sequence: CAISKGAANEKLFF.

This rearrangement joins TRBV11-2 to TRBJ2-5, with D perhaps TRBD1 (6 bases). Germline CDR1 SGHAT, CDR2 FQNNGV. CDR3 length: 17 residues. V lost 2 bases, J lost 2 bases, and 18 bases lay in between. DNA for the CDR3: TGTGCCAGCAGCTTAAAAATCAGGGGTCTCAGACAAGAGACCCAGTACTTC. Protein: CASSLKIRGLRQETQYF.

This chain links TRBV18 with TRBJ2-6; possibly TRBD1 for D (6 bases). This CDR3 spans 16 amino acids. Germline lookup yields CDR1 KGHSH and CDR2 LQKENI. V was pared by 3 bases and J by 4 bases, with 13 bases between. CDR3 sequence reads: CASSPAAGTGANVLTF. The CDR3 DNA reads as TGTGCCAGCTCACCTGCGGCTGGGACAGGGGCCAACGTCCTGACTTTC. Full variable domain (outside the CDR3, taken from reference TRBV18 and TRBJ2-6): NAGVMQNPRHLVRRRGQEARLRCSPMKGHSHVYWYRQLPEEGLKFMVYLQKENIIDESGMPKERFSAEFPKEGPSILRIQQVVRGDSAAYFCASSPAAGTGANVLTFGAGSRLTVL.

The rearrangement links TRBV20-1 to TRBJ2-1; no clear D. V lost 0 bases to trimming and J lost 10 bases, with 7 bases between them. Per the germline V gene, CDR1 is DFQATT and CDR2 is SNEGSKA (reference sequence). The CDR3 runs 11 residues. Here the CDR3 DNA reads TGCAGTGCTAGAGAGGCTTTGGAGCAGTTCTTC. It is translated as CSAREALEQFF.

About this clone: Additional DNA sequences in this sample encode the identical CDR3. The CDR3 region has the DNA TGTGCCAGCAGTTTTGGACAGGGATACGAGCAGTACTTC. It translates to CASSFGQGYEQYF. V is TRBV27 and J is TRBJ2-7; 8 bases map to TRBD1. This CDR3 has 13 amino acids. CDR1 is MNHEY, CDR2 SMNVEV, per germline (reference sequence). V was pared by 3 bases and J by 4 bases, with 2 bases of the junction left unmatched.

The rearrangement joins TRBV5-1 to TRBJ2-3, with D maybe TRBD1 (5 bases). CDR1 and CDR2 (germline): SGHRS, YFSETQ. V lost 9 bases and J lost 6, with 23 bases in between. The length of the CDR3 is 15 residues. In nucleotides, the CDR3 is TGCGCCACCAGGAATACAGGTCCTCACGGGGATACGCAGTATTTT. It translates to CATRNTGPHGDTQYF.

The chain has TRBV6-1 and TRBJ1-5; 7 bases fit TRBD1. This CDR3 region has 15 residues. Germline V CDR1 and CDR2: MNHNS, SASEGT. V shed 5 bases and J 5 bases; nucleotides not matched to a gene: 9. The CDR3 sequence is CASSSLDRVDQPQHF. The CDR3 region has the DNA TGTGCCAGCAGTTCCCTTGACAGGGTCGATCAGCCCCAGCATTTT.

This clone was seen a single time. V usage is TRBV9 and J usage is TRBJ1-1; perhaps TRBD1 as D (6 bases). The V end was cut by 0 bases, the J end by 1 base, with 10 bases between. This CDR3 is 15 amino acids long. Germline CDR1 reads SGDLS; CDR2 reads YYNGEE. CDR3 amino acids: CASSVAVGANTEAFF. DNA of the CDR3: TGTGCCAGCAGCGTAGCGGTGGGGGCGAACACTGAAGCTTTCTTT. Using reference TRBV9 and TRBJ1-1 for the parts outside the CDR3, the full variable domain is DSGVTQTPKHLITATGQRVTLRCSPRSGDLSVYWYQQSLDQGLQFLIQYYNGEERAKGNILERFSAQQFPDLHSELNLSSLELGDSALYFCASSVAVGANTEAFFGQGTRLTVV.

The chain uses TRBV18 and TRBJ2-7; perhaps TRBD2 as D (6 bases). V lost 5 bases, J lost 6 bases, and 26 bases lay in between. The CDR3 has 17 residues. Per germline, CDR1 KGHSH and CDR2 LQKENI. CDR3 nucleotide sequence: TGTGCCAGCTCAACCATTGGGTTAGCTAGCGACACGCTCGAGCAGTACTTC. Its protein product is CASSTIGLASDTLEQYF.

The chain links TRBV7-3 to TRBJ1-5; 9 bases fit TRBD1. Germline loops: CDR1 SGHTA, CDR2 FQGTGA. The CDR3 consists of 16 residues. V trimming: 4 bases; J trimming: 4 bases; junction bases outside the gene matches: 8. In DNA, the CDR3 is TGTGCCAGCAGCTATACCGGAGGGACAGGGAATCAGCCCCAGCATTTT. Its translation: CASSYTGGTGNQPQHF.

The table lists this clone with a few counts. In the same sample, other DNA sequences code for this CDR3. V and J are TRBV28 and TRBJ1-5; D ambiguous. V lost 1 base, J lost 5 bases, and 3 bases lay in between. The CDR3 runs to 12 residues. CDR1 and CDR2 (germline): MDHEN, SYDVKM. Here the CDR3 reads CASSLLDQPQHF. CDR3 coding DNA: TGTGCCAGCAGTTTATTGGATCAGCCCCAGCATTTT.